The clone carrying this TCR beta chain was observed a handful of times. Antigen specificity is unknown. PCR was performed using 60 Vbeta and 13 Jbeta primers. The protocol was immunoSEQ multiplex PCR, while the TCRdb copy is restricted to in-frame clones and leaves out a portion. Counted here are about 120,000 clones, about 8% occurring once; the ten biggest clones make up 6% to 7.5%. This specimen belongs to a study of cytomegalovirus exposure and HLA in healthy donors. Study outcomes and limitations: In a later analysis, a genetic analysis reported fewer productive-TCR N-insertions in an Asian-associated ancestry cluster than the cohort average. In an earlier analysis, most TCR beta V segments were productive about 87% or about 30% of the time.

The sequence was obtained from a woman aged 40 to 50 in good health and CMV-seropositive. Sequencing was done on a sample of PBMCs.

The CDR3 spells CASRLDRGTIEQYF. CDR3 DNA: TGTGCCAGCAGACTTGACAGGGGGACTATCGAGCAGTACTTC. V gene TRBV5-4 combines with J gene TRBJ2-7; 9 nucleotides align to TRBD1. CDR1 is SGHNT and CDR2 is YYREEE in the germline V gene (reference sequence). CDR3 size: 14 residues. Unmatched junction bases numbered 9, after V lost 5 bases and J lost 6 bases.